This T cell receptor beta chain comes out of a study of shared clonotypes between healthy human individuals. For every subset, genomic DNA was evenly distributed across several immunoSEQ plates. Methods used by the authors: Owing to the provision of junction-only sequences devoid of quality scores by immunoSEQ, filtering differed. Measured with immunoSEQ multiplex PCR; TCRdb has only the in-frame clones, and not every one. That table furnishes V, J and clone size, whereas the DNA furnished D and trimming. The sample has fewer than 700,000 clones, around three quarters seen once. CDR3 length: 13 amino acids. V was clipped by 3 bases and J by 1 base, with 6 bases between them. The germline gives CDR1 SEHNR, CDR2 FQNEAQ (reference sequence). This clone was seen just once. Approximately 90 million PBMCs went into genomic DNA for unsorted samples.

This receptor was obtained from a woman in her thirties or forties in good health. Some clones in this sample may be carry-over from other donors' samples. The sample taken for sequencing was PBMCs. This chain connects TRBV7-9 to TRBJ1-1; no clear D. The CDR3 coding sequence is TGTGCCAGCAGCTTTGGGGAGAACACTGAAGCTTTCTTT. This codes for CASSFGENTEAFF.